This T cell receptor beta chain came from a study of cytomegalovirus exposure and HLA in healthy donors. Overall study results and limits: The CMV antigen specificity of a few CMV-associated chains was confirmed through in vitro analysis. The study listed roughly 160 cytomegalovirus-associated TCR beta chains. For TCR beta chains, V- and J-gene trimming was later linked to a missense DCLRE1C variant.

About this clone itself: The antigen is not known.

It was with 60 Vbeta and 13 Jbeta primers that the PCR ran. The protocol was immunoSEQ multiplex PCR, while the TCRdb copy is restricted to in-frame clones and leaves out a portion. The table records approximately 53,000 clones, roughly 72% of them present only once. The source is a woman aged 50 to 65 in good health and CMV-seronegative. Source material: PBMCs.

Written as DNA, the CDR3 is TGCGCCAGCAGTGAACAGGGGAGTAGAGATACGCAGTATTTT. Residues: CASSEQGSRDTQYF. The chain uses TRBV10-1 and TRBJ2-3, with 7 bases that match TRBD1. Germline V lookup: CDR1 WNHNN, CDR2 SYGVQD (reference sequence). The CDR3 has 14 residues. V lost 3 bases and J lost 5; bases outside the gene matches: 5.